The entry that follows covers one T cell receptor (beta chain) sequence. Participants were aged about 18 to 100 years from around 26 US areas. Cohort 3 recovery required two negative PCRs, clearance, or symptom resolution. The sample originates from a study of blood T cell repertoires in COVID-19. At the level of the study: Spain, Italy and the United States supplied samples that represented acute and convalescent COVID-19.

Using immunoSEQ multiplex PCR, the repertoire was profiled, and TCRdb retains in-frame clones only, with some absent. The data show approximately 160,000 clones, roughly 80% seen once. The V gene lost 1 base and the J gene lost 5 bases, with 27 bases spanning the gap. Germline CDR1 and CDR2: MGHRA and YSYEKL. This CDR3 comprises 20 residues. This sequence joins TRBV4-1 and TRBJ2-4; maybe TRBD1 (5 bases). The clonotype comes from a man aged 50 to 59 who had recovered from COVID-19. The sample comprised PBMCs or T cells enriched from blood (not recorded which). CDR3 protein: CASSQVRTLHVPIAENIQYF. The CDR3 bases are TGCGCCAGCAGCCAAGTCCGGACACTACACGTCCCAATCGCGGAAAACATTCAGTACTTC.